The clone carrying this T cell receptor (beta chain) was seen only a few times. Its antigen is unknown. The data derive from a study of CD8 T cells in ankylosing spondylitis. Study results and limitations: Disease-linked clones were reportedly significantly enriched in matched ankylosing spondylitis synovial fluid. Those disease-linked clones were CD8+; they were also relatively rare in peripheral blood. Earlier reports found some motif variants in synovial fluid and blood in reactive arthritis. Characteristic of ankylosing spondylitis blood, it appeared, was a TCR beta motif comprising several highly homologous variants.

Molecular-barcoded quantitative 5'-RACE produced these TCR beta libraries. One entry per CDR3 protein results from TCRdb running MiXCR on the 5' RACE reads. The sample has roughly 470,000 distinct CDR3 sequences, about 25% seen once. J gave up 1 base and V 1 base, and 6 bases lay outside the gene matches. CDR1 and CDR2 from the germline V gene are SGHDN and FVKESK. CDR3 length: 18 amino acids. This chain connects TRBV14 to TRBJ2-2; 10 nucleotides line up with TRBD1. The material sequenced was blood, either unsorted or a sorted T cell fraction (not recorded which). This receptor was obtained from a male donor with ankylosing spondylitis. The CDR3 bases are TGTGCCAGCAGCCAAGGACTTGACAGGGGGCTGAACACCGGGGAGCTGTTTTTT. Its translation is CASSQGLDRGLNTGELFF.